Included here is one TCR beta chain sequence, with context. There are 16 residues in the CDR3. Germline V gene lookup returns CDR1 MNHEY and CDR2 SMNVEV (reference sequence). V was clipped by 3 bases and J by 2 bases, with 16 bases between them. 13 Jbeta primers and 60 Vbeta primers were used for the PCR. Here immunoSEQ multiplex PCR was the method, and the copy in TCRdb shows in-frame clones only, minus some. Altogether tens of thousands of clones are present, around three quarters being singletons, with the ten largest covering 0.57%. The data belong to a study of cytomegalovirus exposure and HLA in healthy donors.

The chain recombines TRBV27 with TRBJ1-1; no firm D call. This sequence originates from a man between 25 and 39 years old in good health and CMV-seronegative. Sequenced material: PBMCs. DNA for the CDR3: TGTGCCAGCAGTTTCTCCGACTCCATGGGTAACACTGAAGCTTTCTTT. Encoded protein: CASSFSDSMGNTEAFF.